Shown below are 15 T cell receptor beta chains from a single sample sequenced in a study of CD8 T cells in Susac syndrome. Reverse transcription of about 0.45 to 1 ug RNA was performed with random hexamers. One entry per CDR3 protein, called by TCRdb with MiXCR from the immunoSEQ multiplex PCR reads. In the table there are around 150,000 distinct CDR3 sequences, 95% of which are singletons. Material for sequencing was CD8+ T cells from PBMCs. The receptor set was obtained from a human donor with Susac syndrome.

The J gene is TRBJ2-6, the V gene TRBV20-1, with 7 bases lining up with TRBD1. The V gene's germline CDR1 is DFQATT and CDR2 SNEGSKA (reference sequence). This CDR3 has 18 residues. Trimming removed 1 base from V and 0 bases from J; junction bases left unmatched: 9. CDR3 amino acids: CSARAQGQTSSGANVLTF. CDR3 in DNA: TGCAGTGCTAGAGCCCAGGGACAGACATCCTCTGGGGCCAACGTCCTGACTTTC.

The V and J genes are TRBV6-1 and TRBJ1-5; TRBD1 is a possible D gene (6 bases). The V and J ends lost 4 bases and 5 bases respectively, with 9 bases between them. From germline, CDR1 is MNHNS and CDR2 SASEGT. The CDR3 covers 13 residues. CDR3 nucleotide sequence: TGTGCCAGCAGTGGCCAGGGGTATCAGCCCCAGCATTTT. Protein: CASSGQGYQPQHF.

V gene TRBV28 combines with J gene TRBJ1-1, with 7 nucleotides matching TRBD1. Germline-derived CDR1 and CDR2 are MDHEN and SYDVKM. There are 14 residues in the CDR3. J was trimmed by 0 bases and V by 6 bases; bases with no gene match: 4. The CDR3 DNA follows: TGTGCCAGCAGGCAGGGACAGATGAACACTGAAGCTTTCTTT. This sequence encodes CASRQGQMNTEAFF.

This clonotype was picked up one time. The DNA for the CDR3 is TGTGCCACCAGCAGTTCAATACCCTCGGGGTATGGCTACACCTTC. The encoded protein is CATSSSIPSGYGYTF. The rearrangement uses TRBV15 and TRBJ1-2; D remains ambiguous. The germline gives CDR1 LNHNV, CDR2 YYDKDF (reference sequence). V dropped 3 bases and J dropped 5 bases, with 16 bases sitting between them. This CDR3 region has 15 residues.

The rearrangement uses TRBV28 and TRBJ2-5; TRBD2 matches at 8 bases. Germline CDR1 and CDR2: MDHEN and SYDVKM. Unmatched junction bases numbered 9, after V lost 7 bases and J lost 2 bases. The CDR3 has 15 residues. CDR3 residues: CASTGGVAVQETQYF. The CDR3 nucleotides read TGTGCCAGCACCGGGGGGGTAGCGGTTCAAGAGACCCAGTACTTC.

The V and J genes are TRBV20-1 and TRBJ2-1; 7 nucleotides match TRBD1. This CDR3 region has 11 residues. Per the germline V gene, CDR1 is DFQATT and CDR2 is SNEGSKA (reference sequence). V lost 0 bases and J lost 14; bases outside the gene matches: 4. The DNA of the CDR3 is TGCAGTGCTAGAGAACAGGGGTTCGAGTTCTTC. Residues: CSAREQGFEFF.

The table lists this clonotype with a count of one. The V gene is TRBV5-1, the J gene TRBJ2-2; a possible D gene is TRBD1 (6 bases). Trimming left V 10 bases short and J 5 bases short, with 12 bases between. Germline V gives CDR1 SGHRS, CDR2 YFSETQ. The CDR3 runs to 12 residues. The CDR3 nucleotides read TGCGCCGCAAGCGGACAGACCGGGGAGCTGTTTTTT. It yields the protein CAASGQTGELFF.

CDR3 region: CASSASGANTEAFF. The CDR3 region has the DNA TGTGCCAGCAGCGCCAGCGGGGCGAACACTGAAGCTTTCTTT. This chain uses TRBV9 with TRBJ1-1, with a weak D call TRBD1 (5 bases). With 3 bases removed from V and 1 base from J, the gap between germline ends came to 10 bases. The V gene's germline CDR1 is SGDLS and CDR2 YYNGEE. CDR3 length: 14 amino acids.

The genes are TRBV9 and TRBJ2-7; TRBD2 agrees at 13 bases. The CDR3 runs 15 residues. Germline V gene data show CDR1 as SGDLS and CDR2 as YYNGEE. V trimming: 3 bases; J trimming: 5 bases; junction bases outside the gene matches: 5. CDR3 region: CASSALAGGLDEQYF. Here the CDR3 DNA reads TGTGCCAGCAGCGCACTAGCGGGAGGGCTCGACGAGCAGTACTTC. The whole variable domain, remainder taken from reference TRBV9 and TRBJ2-7, is DSGVTQTPKHLITATGQRVTLRCSPRSGDLSVYWYQQSLDQGLQFLIQYYNGEERAKGNILERFSAQQFPDLHSELNLSSLELGDSALYFCASSALAGGLDEQYFGPGTRLTVT.

The rearrangement links TRBV5-8 to TRBJ1-2; D remains unclear. The CDR3 totals 10 residues. V gave up 4 bases and J gave up 6 bases, with 4 bases separating them. Germline loops: CDR1 SGHTS, CDR2 YDEGEE. The CDR3 bases are TGTGCCAGCAGCGGGGATGGCTACACCTTC. Protein product: CASSGDGYTF. The whole variable domain, remainder taken from reference TRBV5-8 and TRBJ1-2, is EAGVTQSPTHLIKTRGQQATLRCSPISGHTSVYWYQQALGLGLQFLLWYDEGEERNRGNFPPRFSGRQFPNYSSELNVNALELEDSALYLCASSGDGYTFGSGTRLTVV.

J is TRBJ2-7 and V is TRBV19, with TRBD1 matching over 10 bases. J was trimmed by 1 base and V by 4 bases; bases with no gene match: 1. This CDR3 contains 14 residues. Germline CDR1 LNHDA, CDR2 SQIVND (reference sequence). CDR3 region: CASSTGQGSYEQYF. CDR3 bases: TGTGCCAGTAGTACGGGACAGGGGTCCTACGAGCAGTACTTC.

V is TRBV30 and J is TRBJ1-2; D is uncertain. The ends were cut back, 0 bases at V and 0 bases at J, with 5 bases in the middle. The CDR3 has 13 amino acids. Germline V gene lookup returns CDR1 GTSNPN and CDR2 SVGIG (reference sequence). CDR3 DNA: TGTGCCTGGAGTGTAGGGCCTAACTATGGCTACACCTTC. It encodes CAWSVGPNYGYTF. Full variable domain (rest looked up from reference TRBV30 and TRBJ1-2): SQTIHQWPATLVQPVGSPLSLECTVEGTSNPNLYWYRQAAGRGLQLLFYSVGIGQISSEVPQNLSASRPQDRQFILSSKKLLLSDSGFYLCAWSVGPNYGYTFGSGTRLTVV.

V is TRBV9 and J is TRBJ1-2, with D perhaps TRBD1 (6 bases). Per germline, CDR1 SGDLS and CDR2 YYNGEE. The CDR3 has 12 amino acids. The V and J ends lost 3 bases and 5 bases respectively, with 8 bases between them. CDR3 sequence: CASSDQGYGYTF. CDR3 DNA: TGTGCCAGCAGCGACCAGGGGTATGGCTACACCTTC.

The CDR3 is CASSVSPAAETQYF. The CDR3 DNA is TGTGCCAGCAGCGTATCACCTGCGGCAGAGACCCAGTACTTC. The chain uses TRBV9 and TRBJ2-5; D gene unclear. V lost 1 base and J lost 4, with 11 bases in between. Germline V lookup: CDR1 SGDLS, CDR2 YYNGEE. The CDR3 length is 14 residues.

The J gene is TRBJ2-4, the V gene TRBV14, with D possibly being TRBD1 (5 bases). This CDR3 has 13 amino acids. Germline V gene data show CDR1 as SGHDN and CDR2 as FVKESK. Between the trimmed V and J ends, which lost 6 bases and 12 bases, there was a span of 18 bases. As DNA, the CDR3 is TGTGCCAGCAGTCTTGTATCTGGGGCTGGTCAGTACTTC. Amino acids: CASSLVSGAGQYF.